This T cell receptor (beta chain) was sequenced during a study of tumor-infiltrating lymphocytes in primary liver carcinoma. About the study: Tumor stage was T1-T3 N0M0, and tumor size was roughly 4 to 10 cm across.

CDR3 length equals 15 residues. Germline CDR1 and CDR2: SGHRS and YFSETQ. Trimming stripped 0 bases from V and 2 bases from J, with 12 bases between. Co-extraction of RNA and DNA was performed on about 20-32 mg of unsorted bulk tissue. Notes on this clonotype: A much larger clone is a single base away; this may be a read error.

Making TCR beta cDNA involved around 500 ng total RNA and a constant-region primer. Slightly modified ARM-PCR with three nested multiplex PCR rounds yielded TCR beta libraries. In the first two PCR rounds, TRBV1-TRBV30 forward primers were paired with a C-beta reverse primer, and each round lasted roughly 10 cycles. TCRdb re-derived calls from the multiplex PCR reads in MiXCR, one entry per CDR3 protein. The profile shows roughly 78,000 distinct CDR3 sequences, 71% of them singletons. The rearrangement links TRBV5-1 to TRBJ2-7; D perhaps matches TRBD1 (5 bases). This TCR derives from a woman aged 55 to 70 with primary liver carcinoma and hepatitis B virus infection. The sample was liver tumor tissue from sampling region 4. The subset: tumor region T4, right-lateral pole. CDR3 in amino acids: CASSLVAGNTYEQYF. DNA for the CDR3: TGCGCCAGCAGCTTGGTGGCAGGGAACACCTACGAGCAGTACTTC.